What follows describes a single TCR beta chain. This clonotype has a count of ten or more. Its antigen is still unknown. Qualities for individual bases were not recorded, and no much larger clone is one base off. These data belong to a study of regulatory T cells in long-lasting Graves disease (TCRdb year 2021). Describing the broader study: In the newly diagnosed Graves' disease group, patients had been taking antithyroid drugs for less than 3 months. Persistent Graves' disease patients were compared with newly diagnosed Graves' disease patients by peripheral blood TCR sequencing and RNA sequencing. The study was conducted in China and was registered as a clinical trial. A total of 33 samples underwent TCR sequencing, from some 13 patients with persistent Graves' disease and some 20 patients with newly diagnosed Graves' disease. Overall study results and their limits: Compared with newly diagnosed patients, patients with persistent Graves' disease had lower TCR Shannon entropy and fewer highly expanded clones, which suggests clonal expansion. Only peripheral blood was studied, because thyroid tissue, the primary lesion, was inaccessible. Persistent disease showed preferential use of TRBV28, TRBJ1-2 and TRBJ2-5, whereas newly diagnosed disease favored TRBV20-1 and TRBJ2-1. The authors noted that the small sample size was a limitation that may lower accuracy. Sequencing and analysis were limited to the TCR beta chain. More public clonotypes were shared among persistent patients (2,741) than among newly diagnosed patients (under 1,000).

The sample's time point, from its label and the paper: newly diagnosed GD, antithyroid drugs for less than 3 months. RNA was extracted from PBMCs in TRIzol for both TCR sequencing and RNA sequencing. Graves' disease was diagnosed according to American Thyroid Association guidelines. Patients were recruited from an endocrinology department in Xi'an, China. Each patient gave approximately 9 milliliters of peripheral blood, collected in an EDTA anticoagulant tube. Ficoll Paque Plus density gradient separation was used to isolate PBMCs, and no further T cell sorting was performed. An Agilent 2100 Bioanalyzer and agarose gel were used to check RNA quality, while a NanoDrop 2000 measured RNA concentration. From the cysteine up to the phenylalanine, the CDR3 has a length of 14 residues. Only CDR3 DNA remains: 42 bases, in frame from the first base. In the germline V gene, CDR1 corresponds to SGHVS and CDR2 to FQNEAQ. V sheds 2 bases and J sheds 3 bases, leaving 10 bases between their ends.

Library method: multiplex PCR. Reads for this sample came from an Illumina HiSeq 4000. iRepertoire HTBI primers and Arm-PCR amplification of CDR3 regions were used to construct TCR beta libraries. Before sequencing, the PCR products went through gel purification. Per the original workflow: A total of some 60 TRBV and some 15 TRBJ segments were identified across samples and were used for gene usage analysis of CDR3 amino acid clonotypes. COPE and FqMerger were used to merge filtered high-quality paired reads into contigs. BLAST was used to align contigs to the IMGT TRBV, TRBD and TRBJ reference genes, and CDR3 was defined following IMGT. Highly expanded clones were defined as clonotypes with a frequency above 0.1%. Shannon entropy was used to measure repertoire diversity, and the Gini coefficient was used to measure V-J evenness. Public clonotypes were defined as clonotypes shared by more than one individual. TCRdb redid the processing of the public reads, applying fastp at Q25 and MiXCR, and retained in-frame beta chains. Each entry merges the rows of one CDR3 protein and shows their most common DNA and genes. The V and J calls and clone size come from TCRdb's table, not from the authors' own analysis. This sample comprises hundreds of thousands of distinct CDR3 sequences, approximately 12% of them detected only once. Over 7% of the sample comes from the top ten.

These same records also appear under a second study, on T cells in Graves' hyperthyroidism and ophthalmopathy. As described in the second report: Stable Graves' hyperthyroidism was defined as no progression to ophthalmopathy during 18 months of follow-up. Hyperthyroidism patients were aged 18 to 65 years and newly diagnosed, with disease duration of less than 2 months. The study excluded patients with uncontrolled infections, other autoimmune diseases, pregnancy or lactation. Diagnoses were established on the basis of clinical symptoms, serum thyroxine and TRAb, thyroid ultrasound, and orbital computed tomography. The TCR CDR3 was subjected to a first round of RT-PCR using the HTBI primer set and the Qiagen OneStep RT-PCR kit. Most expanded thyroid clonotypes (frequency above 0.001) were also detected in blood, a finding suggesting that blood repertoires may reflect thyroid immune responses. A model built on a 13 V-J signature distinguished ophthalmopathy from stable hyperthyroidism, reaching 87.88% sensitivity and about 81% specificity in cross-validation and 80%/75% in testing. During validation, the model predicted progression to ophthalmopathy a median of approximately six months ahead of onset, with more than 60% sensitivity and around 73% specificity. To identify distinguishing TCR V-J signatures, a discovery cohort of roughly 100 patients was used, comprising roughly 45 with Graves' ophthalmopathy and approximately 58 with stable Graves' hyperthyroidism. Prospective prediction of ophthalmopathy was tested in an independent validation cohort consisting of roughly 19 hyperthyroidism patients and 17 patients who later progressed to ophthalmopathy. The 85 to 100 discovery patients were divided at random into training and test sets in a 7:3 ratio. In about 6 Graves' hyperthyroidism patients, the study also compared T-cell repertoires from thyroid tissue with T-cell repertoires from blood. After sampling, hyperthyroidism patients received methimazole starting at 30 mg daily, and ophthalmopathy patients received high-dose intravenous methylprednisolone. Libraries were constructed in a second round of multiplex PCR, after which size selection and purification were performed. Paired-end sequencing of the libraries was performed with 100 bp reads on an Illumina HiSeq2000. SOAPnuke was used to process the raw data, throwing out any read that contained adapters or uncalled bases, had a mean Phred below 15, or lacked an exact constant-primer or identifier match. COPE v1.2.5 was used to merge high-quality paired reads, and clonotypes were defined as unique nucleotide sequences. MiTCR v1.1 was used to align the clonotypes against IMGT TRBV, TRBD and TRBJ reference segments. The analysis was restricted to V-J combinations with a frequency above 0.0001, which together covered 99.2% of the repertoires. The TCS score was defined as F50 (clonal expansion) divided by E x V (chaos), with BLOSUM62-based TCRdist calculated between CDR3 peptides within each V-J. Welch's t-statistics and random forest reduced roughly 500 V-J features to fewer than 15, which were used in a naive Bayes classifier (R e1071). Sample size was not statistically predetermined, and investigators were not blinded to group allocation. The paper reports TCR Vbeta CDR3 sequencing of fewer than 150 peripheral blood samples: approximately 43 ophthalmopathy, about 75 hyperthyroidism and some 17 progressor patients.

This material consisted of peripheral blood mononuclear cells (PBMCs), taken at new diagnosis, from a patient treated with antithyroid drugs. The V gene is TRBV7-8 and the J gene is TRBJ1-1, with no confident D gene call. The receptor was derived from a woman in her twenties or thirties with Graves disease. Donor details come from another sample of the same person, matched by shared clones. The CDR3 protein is CASSLWVWDTEAFF. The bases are TGTGCCAGCAGCTTATGGGTATGGGACACTGAAGCTTTCTTT.